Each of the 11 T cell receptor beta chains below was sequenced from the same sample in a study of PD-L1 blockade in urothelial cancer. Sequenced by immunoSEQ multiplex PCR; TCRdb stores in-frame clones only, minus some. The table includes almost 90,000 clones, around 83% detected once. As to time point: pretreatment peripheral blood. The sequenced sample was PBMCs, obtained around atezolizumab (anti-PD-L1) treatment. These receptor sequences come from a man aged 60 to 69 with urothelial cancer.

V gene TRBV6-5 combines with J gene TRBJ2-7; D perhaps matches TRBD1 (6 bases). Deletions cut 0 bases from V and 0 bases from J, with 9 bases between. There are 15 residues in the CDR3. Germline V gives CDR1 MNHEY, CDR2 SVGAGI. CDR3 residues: CASSYSGAFSYEQYF. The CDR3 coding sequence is TGTGCCAGCAGTTACTCGGGGGCTTTCTCCTACGAGCAGTACTTC.

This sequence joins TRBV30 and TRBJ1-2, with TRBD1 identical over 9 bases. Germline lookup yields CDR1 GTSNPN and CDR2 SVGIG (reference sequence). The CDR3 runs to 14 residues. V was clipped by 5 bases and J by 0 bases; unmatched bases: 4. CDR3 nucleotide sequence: TGTGCCTGGGGCAGGGACAGGGCTAACTATGGCTACACCTTC. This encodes CAWGRDRANYGYTF.

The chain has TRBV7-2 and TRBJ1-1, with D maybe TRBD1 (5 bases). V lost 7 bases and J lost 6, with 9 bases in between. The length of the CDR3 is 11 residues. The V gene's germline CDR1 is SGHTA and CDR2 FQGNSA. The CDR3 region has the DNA TGTGCCAGCAACAGGAGGGCTGAAGCTTTCTTT. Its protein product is CASNRRAEAFF.

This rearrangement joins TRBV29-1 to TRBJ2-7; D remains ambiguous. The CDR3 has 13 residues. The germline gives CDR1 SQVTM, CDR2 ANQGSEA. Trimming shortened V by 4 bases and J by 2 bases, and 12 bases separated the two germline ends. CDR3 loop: CSVVPDNTYEQYF. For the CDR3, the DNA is TGCAGCGTTGTTCCCGACAACACCTACGAGCAGTACTTC.

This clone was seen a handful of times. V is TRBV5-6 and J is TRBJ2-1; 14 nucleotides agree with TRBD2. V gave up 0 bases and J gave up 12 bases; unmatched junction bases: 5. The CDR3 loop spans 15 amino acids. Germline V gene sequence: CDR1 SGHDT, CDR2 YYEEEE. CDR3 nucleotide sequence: TGTGCCAGCAGCTTGGGACTAGCGGGGGGGCCTTGGCAGTTCTTC. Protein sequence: CASSLGLAGGPWQFF.

The CDR3 nucleotides read TGTGCCAGTAGTCAGGACAGGATCAGCACAGATACGCAGTATTTT. It translates to CASSQDRISTDTQYF. The chain employs TRBV19 and TRBJ2-3, with 7 nucleotides matching TRBD1. V gave up 5 bases and J gave up 0 bases; unmatched junction bases: 5. This CDR3 contains 15 residues. CDR1 is LNHDA and CDR2 is SQIVND in the germline V gene (reference sequence).

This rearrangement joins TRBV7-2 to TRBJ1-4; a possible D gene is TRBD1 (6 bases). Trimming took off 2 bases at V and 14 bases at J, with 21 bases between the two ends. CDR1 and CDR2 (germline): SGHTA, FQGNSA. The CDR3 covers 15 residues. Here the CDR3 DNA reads TGTGCCAGCAGCTTATTGGTCCAGGGGCCCTCTACTCTGTTTTTT. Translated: CASSLLVQGPSTLFF.

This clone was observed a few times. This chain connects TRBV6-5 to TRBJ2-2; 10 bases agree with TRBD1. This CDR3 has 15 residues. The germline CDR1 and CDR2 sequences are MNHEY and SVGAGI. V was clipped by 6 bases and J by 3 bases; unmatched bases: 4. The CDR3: CASSRGTGDTGELFF. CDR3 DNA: TGTGCCAGCAGCAGGGGGACAGGGGACACCGGGGAGCTGTTTTTT.

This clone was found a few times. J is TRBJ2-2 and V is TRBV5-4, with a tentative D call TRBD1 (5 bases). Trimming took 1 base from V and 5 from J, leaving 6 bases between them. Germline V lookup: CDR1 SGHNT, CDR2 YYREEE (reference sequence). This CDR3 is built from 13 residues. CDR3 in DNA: TGTGCCAGCAGCTTGTCAGGGACCGGGGAGCTGTTTTTT. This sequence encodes CASSLSGTGELFF.

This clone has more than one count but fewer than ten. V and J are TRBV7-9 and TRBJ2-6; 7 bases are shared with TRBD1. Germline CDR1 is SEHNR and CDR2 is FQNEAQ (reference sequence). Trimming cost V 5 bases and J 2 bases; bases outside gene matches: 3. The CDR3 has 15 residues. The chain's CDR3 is CASSPQGAGANVLTF. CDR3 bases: TGTGCCAGCAGCCCCCAGGGGGCTGGGGCCAACGTCCTGACTTTC.

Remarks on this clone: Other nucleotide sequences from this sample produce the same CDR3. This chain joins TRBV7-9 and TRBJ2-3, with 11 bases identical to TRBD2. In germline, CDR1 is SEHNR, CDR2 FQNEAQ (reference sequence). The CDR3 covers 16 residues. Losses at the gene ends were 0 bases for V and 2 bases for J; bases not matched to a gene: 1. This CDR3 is CASSLASGGATDTQYF. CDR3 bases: TGTGCCAGCAGCTTAGCTAGCGGGGGGGCCACAGATACGCAGTATTTT.